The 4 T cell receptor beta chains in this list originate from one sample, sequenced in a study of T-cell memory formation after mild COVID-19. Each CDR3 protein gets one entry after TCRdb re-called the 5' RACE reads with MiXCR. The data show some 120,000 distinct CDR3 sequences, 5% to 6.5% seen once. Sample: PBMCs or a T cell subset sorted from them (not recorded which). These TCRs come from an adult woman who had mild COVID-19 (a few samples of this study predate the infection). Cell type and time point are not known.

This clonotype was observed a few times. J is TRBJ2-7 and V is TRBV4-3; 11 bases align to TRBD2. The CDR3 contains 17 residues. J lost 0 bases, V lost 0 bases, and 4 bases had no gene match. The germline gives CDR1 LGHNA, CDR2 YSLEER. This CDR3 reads CASSQDLGLAGSYEQYF. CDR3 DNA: TGCGCCAGCAGCCAAGATCTAGGACTAGCGGGCTCCTACGAGCAGTACTTC.

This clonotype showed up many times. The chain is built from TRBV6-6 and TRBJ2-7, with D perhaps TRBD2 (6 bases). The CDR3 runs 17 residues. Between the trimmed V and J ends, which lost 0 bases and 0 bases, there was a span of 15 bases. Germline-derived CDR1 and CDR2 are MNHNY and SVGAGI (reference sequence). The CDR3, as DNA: TGTGCCAGCAGTTACTCGTACCGGGACTCCTTCTCCTACGAGCAGTACTTC. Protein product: CASSYSYRDSFSYEQYF.

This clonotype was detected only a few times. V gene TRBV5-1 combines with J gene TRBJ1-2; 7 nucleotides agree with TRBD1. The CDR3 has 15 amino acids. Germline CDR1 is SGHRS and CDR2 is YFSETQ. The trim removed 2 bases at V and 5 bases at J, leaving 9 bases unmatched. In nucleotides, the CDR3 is TGCGCCAGCAGCTTAGGGGGCGATCGGGCTTATGGCTACACCTTC. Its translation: CASSLGGDRAYGYTF.

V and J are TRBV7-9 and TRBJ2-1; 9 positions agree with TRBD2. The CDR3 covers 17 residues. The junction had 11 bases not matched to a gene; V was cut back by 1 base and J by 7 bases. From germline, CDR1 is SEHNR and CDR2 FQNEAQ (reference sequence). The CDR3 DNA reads TGTGCCAGCAGCTTAGGGGATAGCGGGAGTTTGGGGAATGAGCAGTTCTTC. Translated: CASSLGDSGSLGNEQFF.